The 6 T cell receptor beta chains below come from one sample, sequenced in a study of T cell responses to AZD1222 COVID-19 vaccine (dated by TCRdb to the early 2020s). The time point label on this specimen signifies: sample from adult after SARS-CoV-2 infection, after symptom onset. Libraries came from the immunoSEQ multiplex PCR assay. TCRdb took over this immuneACCESS table, retaining in-frame rearrangements with V and J assigned. Such tables are incomplete; in checked studies, under half of the missing clones stem from an unresolved V gene, and the remainder is unexplained. The sample includes about 140,000 clones, with roughly 93% observed a single time. The ten largest clones add up to 12% of the sample. The sample consisted of peripheral blood, taken after recovery from COVID-19. The receptors were gathered from an adult who had recovered from COVID-19.

This clone is medium-sized. The same CDR3 is also encoded by other DNA sequences in this sample. The V call is TRBV19, the J call TRBJ1-5; weak D call: TRBD1 (5 bases). The germline gives CDR1 LNHDA, CDR2 SQIVND (reference sequence). The CDR3 sequence is 15 residues long. V lost 1 base to trimming and J lost 1 base, with 8 bases between them. The CDR3 DNA sequence: TGTGCCAGTAGTATAGGGCGGGGGAGCAATCAGCCCCAGCATTTT. This gives the protein CASSIGRGSNQPQHF.

The chain employs TRBV28 and TRBJ1-4; no firm D call. Germline V gene data show CDR1 as MDHEN and CDR2 as SYDVKM. The germline V and J ends were trimmed by 7 bases and 4 bases, with 4 bases remaining between them. CDR3 length equals 11 residues. CDR3 region: CASTLNEKLFF. As DNA, the CDR3 is TGTGCCAGCACTCTTAATGAAAAACTGTTTTTT.

The chain combines TRBV2 with TRBJ1-4; no firm D call. Trimming pared 4 bases from V and 0 bases from J, leaving 12 bases between. The CDR3 runs to 16 residues. Germline values: CDR1 SNHLY, CDR2 FYNNEI. DNA of the CDR3: TGTGCCAGCAGTGTTAGAAGAGGATCAACTAATGAAAAACTGTTTTTT. Protein sequence: CASSVRRGSTNEKLFF.

This clone was counted once. V is TRBV3-1 (or the pseudogene TRBV3-2) and J is TRBJ2-7; D gene ambiguous. The germline gives CDR1 LGHDT, CDR2 YNNKEL (reference sequence). The CDR3 totals 15 residues. The V end was cut by 0 bases, the J end by 3 bases, with 12 bases between. The CDR3 DNA follows: TGTGCCAGCAGCCAAGATAACAGCTACAACTACGAGCAGTACTTC. Translated: CASSQDNSYNYEQYF.

This clone has more than one count but fewer than ten. In DNA form, the CDR3 reads TGTGCCAGCAGCTGGTCCCTAGCGGGAGGTGACAATGAGCAGTTCTTC. This codes for CASSWSLAGGDNEQFF. The chain recombines TRBV7-8 with TRBJ2-1, with TRBD2 matching 11 bases. V was pared by 4 bases and J by 5 bases, with 7 bases of the junction left unmatched. This CDR3 has 16 residues. CDR1 is SGHVS and CDR2 is FQNEAQ in the germline V gene.

This chain connects TRBV5-1 to TRBJ2-2; D may correspond to TRBD1 or TRBD2 (5 bases each). This CDR3 region has 15 residues. Germline CDR1 reads SGHRS; CDR2 reads YFSETQ. V lost 2 bases and J lost 3, with 11 bases in between. CDR3 region: CASSLEGTYTGELFF. Here the CDR3 DNA reads TGCGCCAGCAGCTTAGAGGGGACCTACACCGGGGAGCTGTTTTTT.